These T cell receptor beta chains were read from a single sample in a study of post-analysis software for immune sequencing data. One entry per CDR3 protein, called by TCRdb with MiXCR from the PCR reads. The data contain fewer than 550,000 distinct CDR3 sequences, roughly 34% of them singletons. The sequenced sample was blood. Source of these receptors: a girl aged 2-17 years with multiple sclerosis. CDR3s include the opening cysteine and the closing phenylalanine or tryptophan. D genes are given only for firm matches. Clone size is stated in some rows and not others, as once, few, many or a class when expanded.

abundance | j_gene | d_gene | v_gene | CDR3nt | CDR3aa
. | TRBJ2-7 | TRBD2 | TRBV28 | TGTGCCAGCAATAGCGGGGGGCTGAGCTACGAGCAGTACTTC | CASNSGGLSYEQYF
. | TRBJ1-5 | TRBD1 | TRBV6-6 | TGTGCCAGTGGGGGACAGGGCCTCAATCAGCCCCAGCATTTT | CASGGQGLNQPQHF
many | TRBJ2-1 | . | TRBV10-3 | TGTGCCATCAGTGGGACTAACTCCTACAATGAGCAGTTCTTC | CAISGTNSYNEQFF
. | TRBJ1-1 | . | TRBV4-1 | TGTGCCAGCGGTGGGAACACTGAAGCTTTCTTT | CASGGNTEAFF
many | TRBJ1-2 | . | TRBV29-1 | TGCAGCGTTGAAACGGCAGGCGGGGGCTACACCTTC | CSVETAGGGYTF
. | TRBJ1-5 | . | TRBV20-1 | TGCAGTGCTAGAGGGGGCAATCAGCCCCAGCATTTT | CSARGGNQPQHF
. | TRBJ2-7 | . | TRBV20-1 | TGCAGTGCTAGAGGTACGGGGTACCACGAGCAGTACTTC | CSARGTGYHEQYF
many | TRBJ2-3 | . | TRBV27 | TGTGCCAGCAGTTTAATTAACGGAGATACGCAGTATTTT | CASSLINGDTQYF
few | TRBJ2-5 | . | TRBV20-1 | TGCAGTGCTACCCCGGAGGAGACCCAGTACTTC | CSATPEETQYF
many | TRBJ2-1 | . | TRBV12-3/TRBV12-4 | TGTGCCAGCAACCCAGCGGGTCAGGACTCCTACAATGAGCAGTTCTTC | CASNPAGQDSYNEQFF
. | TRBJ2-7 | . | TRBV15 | TGTGCCACCGGGAAAGCTAGAGGATACGAGCAGTACTTC | CATGKARGYEQYF
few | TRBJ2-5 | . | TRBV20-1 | TGCAGTGCGGGACGGCGAGGCGGGGGCGTTGAGACCCAGTACTTC | CSAGRRGGGVETQYF
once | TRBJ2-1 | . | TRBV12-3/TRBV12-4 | TGTGCCAGCAGTACCCTCCATAGAATTATTTACAATGAGCAGTTCTTC | CASSTLHRIIYNEQFF
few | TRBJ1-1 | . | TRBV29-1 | TGCAGCGTCCCCAGGGGAGGAGTGAACACTGAAGCTTTCTTT | CSVPRGGVNTEAFF
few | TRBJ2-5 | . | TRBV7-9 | TGTGCCAGCAGCTTACTCGCGGAGACCCAGTACTTC | CASSLLAETQYF
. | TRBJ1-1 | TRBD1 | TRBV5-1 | TGCGCCAGCACCTACCGGGACAGGGGGCGCACTGAAGCTTTCTTT | CASTYRDRGRTEAFF
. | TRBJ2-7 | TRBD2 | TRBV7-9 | TGTGCCAGCAGCCCGAGGACTAGCGGGGGGCTTCTTATGACCTACGAGCAGTACTTC | CASSPRTSGGLLMTYEQYF
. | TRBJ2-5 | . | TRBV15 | TGTGCCACCAGCAGAGGCCAGGGGGAGACCCAGTACTTC | CATSRGQGETQYF
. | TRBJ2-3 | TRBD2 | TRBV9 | TGTGCCAGCAGCGGCACTAGCGGGGTGACAGATACGCAGTATTTT | CASSGTSGVTDTQYF
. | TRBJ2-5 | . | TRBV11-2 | TGTGCCAGCAGCCCCGTCCTGGGGGGCCCTCGGGAGACCCAGTACTTC | CASSPVLGGPRETQYF
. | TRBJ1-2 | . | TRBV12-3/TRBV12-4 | TGTGCCAGCACTCCAGGGTTAGGCTACACCTTC | CASTPGLGYTF
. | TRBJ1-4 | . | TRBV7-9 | TGTGCCAGCACCACATCAGGGGCCGAAGGTGAAAAACTGTTTTTT | CASTTSGAEGEKLFF
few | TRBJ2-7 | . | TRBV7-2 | TGTGCCAGCAGCTCTAGAGGGACTTTCTCCTACGAGCAGTACTTC | CASSSRGTFSYEQYF
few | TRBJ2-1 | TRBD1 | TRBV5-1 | TGCGCCAGTACTCAGGACAGGGGATACAATGAGCAGTTCTTC | CASTQDRGYNEQFF
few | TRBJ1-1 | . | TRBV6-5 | TGTGCCTCTCTGCGAAAGGCGACGACTGAAGCTTTCTTT | CASLRKATTEAFF
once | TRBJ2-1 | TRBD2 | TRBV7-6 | TGTGCCAGCAGCCCGGGACTAGCCCCAGAGACCCAGTTCTTC | CASSPGLAPETQFF
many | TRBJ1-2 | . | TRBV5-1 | TGCGCCAGCAGCTCCCTCCAGGGAAACTATGGCTACACCTTC | CASSSLQGNYGYTF
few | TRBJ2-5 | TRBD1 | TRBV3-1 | TGTGCCAGCAGCCTCGGACAGGGGGCTATCCAAGAGACCCAGTACTTC | CASSLGQGAIQETQYF